The next 27 T cell receptor beta chains were all read from a single sample in a study of T-cell memory formation after mild COVID-19. A single record per CDR3 protein comes from TCRdb applying MiXCR to the 5' RACE reads. Of 430,000 or so distinct CDR3 sequences in the sample, roughly 25% are singletons; the top ten hold around 13%. Sequenced material: PBMCs or a T cell subset sorted from them (not recorded which). The source is an adult woman who had mild COVID-19 (a few samples of this study predate the infection). Cell type and time point are not known.

The CDR3 sequence: CASSIWTSGSSNEQYF. The DNA of the CDR3 is TGCGCCAGCAGCATCTGGACTAGCGGGAGTAGCAACGAGCAGTACTTC. This sequence joins TRBV5-1 and TRBJ2-7; 13 bases fit TRBD2. Trimming took 4 bases from V and 5 from J; bases not matched to a gene: 9. Germline values: CDR1 SGHRS, CDR2 YFSETQ. CDR3 length: 16 residues.

This clonotype was seen more than once but under ten times. The rearrangement links TRBV24-1 to TRBJ2-7; D is unclear. The CDR3 length is 14 residues. V was clipped by 4 bases and J by 3 bases, with 12 bases between them. Germline CDR1 and CDR2: KGHDR and SFDVKD. The CDR3 DNA is TGTGCCACCAGTGACGGTACTCTCCACTACGAGCAGTACTTC. As protein: CATSDGTLHYEQYF.

There are many counts of this clonotype. The gene calls are TRBV6-2 or TRBV6-3 and TRBJ2-5; D unresolved. The V gene's germline CDR1 is MNHEY and CDR2 SVGEGT. This CDR3 is built from 10 residues. Between the trimmed V and J ends, which lost 2 bases and 7 bases, there was a span of 2 bases. CDR3 amino acids: CASSYPTQYF. CDR3 DNA: TGTGCCAGCAGTTACCCGACCCAGTACTTC.

The V call is TRBV18, the J call TRBJ2-1, with 10 bases lining up with TRBD1. With 5 bases clipped from V and 5 bases from J, the junction kept 6 bases outside the gene matches. This CDR3 spans 15 amino acids. Germline assignment: CDR1 KGHSH and CDR2 LQKENI. The CDR3 is CASSIRTGGDNEQFF. CDR3 nucleotides: TGTGCCAGCTCAATACGGACAGGGGGGGACAATGAGCAGTTCTTC.

This clonotype turned up a few times. The rearrangement links TRBV5-4 to TRBJ1-1; 8 bases agree with TRBD1. The V segment lost 1 base and the J segment 4 bases; nucleotides outside the gene matches: 6. Germline loops: CDR1 SGHNT, CDR2 YYREEE (reference sequence). The CDR3 is made up of 15 amino acids. The CDR3 loop is CASSLTGQGSTEAFF. In DNA, the CDR3 is TGTGCCAGCAGCTTGACTGGACAGGGAAGCACTGAAGCTTTCTTT. The variable domain in full, with the rest retrieved from reference TRBV5-4 and TRBJ1-1, is ETGVTQSPTHLIKTRGQQVTLRCSSQSGHNTVSWYQQALGQGPQFIFQYYREEENGRGNFPPRFSGLQFPNYSSELNVNALELDDSALYLCASSLTGQGSTEAFFGQGTRLTVV.

This clonotype appeared many times. This sequence joins TRBV12-3 or TRBV12-4 and TRBJ1-1; 7 bases are shared with TRBD1. V was clipped by 0 bases and J by 5 bases; unmatched bases: 6. The CDR3 consists of 15 residues. The DNA for the CDR3 is TGTGCCAGCAGTTTAGCATTGACAGGGAGGACTGAAGCTTTCTTT. It encodes CASSLALTGRTEAFF.

This clonotype was seen a handful of times. J is TRBJ2-7 and V is TRBV27; D is possibly TRBD1 (6 bases). Germline loops: CDR1 MNHEY, CDR2 SMNVEV (reference sequence). The CDR3 has 14 residues. V lost 4 bases and J lost 5, with 15 bases in between. CDR3 loop: CASSSPYRAHEQYF. CDR3 DNA sequence: TGTGCCAGCAGTTCGCCCTACAGGGCCCACGAGCAGTACTTC.

This clonotype was observed at least ten times. This chain uses TRBV24-1 with TRBJ2-1, with D possibly matching TRBD2 (6 bases). This CDR3 spans 15 amino acids. CDR1 KGHDR and CDR2 SFDVKD come from the germline V gene. Trimming pared 4 bases from V and 8 bases from J, leaving 17 bases between. The CDR3 DNA follows: TGTGCCACCAGTGACGCGGCAACTAGCACGGATGAGCAGTTCTTC. Its translation is CATSDAATSTDEQFF.

This chain links TRBV20-1 with TRBJ1-1; D call uncertain. CDR1 DFQATT and CDR2 SNEGSKA come from the germline V gene (reference sequence). Trimming pared 3 bases from V and 1 base from J, leaving 9 bases between. The CDR3 has 13 residues. CDR3 in DNA: TGCAGTGCTAGTAAGAAGAGGAACACTGAAGCTTTCTTT. Protein sequence: CSASKKRNTEAFF.

This clonotype has just a few counts. The J gene is TRBJ1-1, the V gene TRBV12-3 or TRBV12-4; the D gene is possibly TRBD1 (5 bases). Trimming removed 5 bases at V and 6 bases at J, with 7 bases between. This CDR3 is built from 11 residues. DNA of the CDR3: TGTGCCAGCAGTCAGACAGCTGAAGCTTTCTTT. It specifies CASSQTAEAFF.

V is TRBV30 and J is TRBJ1-1; D not certain. This CDR3 spans 16 amino acids. Germline V gives CDR1 GTSNPN, CDR2 SVGIG (reference sequence). Trimming stripped 3 bases from V and 0 bases from J, with 17 bases between. The CDR3 bases are TGTGCCTGGAGCAGATTTTCAGGAGAAATGAACACTGAAGCTTTCTTT. Protein: CAWSRFSGEMNTEAFF.

V and J are TRBV7-9 and TRBJ2-3; TRBD2 matches 7 bases. From germline, CDR1 is SEHNR and CDR2 FQNEAQ (reference sequence). With 4 bases clipped from V and 2 bases from J, the junction kept 15 bases outside the gene matches. The CDR3 runs 18 residues. CDR3 sequence (DNA): TGTGCCAGCAGCTATATCTCCCTCGAGGGAGGGAACACAGATACGCAGTATTTT. Amino acids: CASSYISLEGGNTDTQYF.

The chain combines TRBV7-8 with TRBJ2-7; 8 bases align to TRBD1. The CDR3 length is 14 residues. Germline V gene sequence: CDR1 SGHVS, CDR2 FQNEAQ. The V gene end was trimmed by 4 bases and the J gene end by 4 bases; junction bases not matched to a gene: 6. CDR3 sequence: CASSSRTGRYEQYF. In nucleotides, the CDR3 is TGTGCCAGCAGCTCTCGGACAGGGAGGTACGAGCAGTACTTC.

This clonotype was seen more than once but under ten times. The chain carries TRBV7-2 and TRBJ2-3, with 7 bases fitting TRBD1. The CDR3 loop spans 15 amino acids. V was clipped by 5 bases and J by 2 bases; unmatched bases: 7. The germline gives CDR1 SGHTA, CDR2 FQGNSA. CDR3 sequence reads: CASSMPGQNTDTQYF. CDR3 bases: TGTGCCAGCAGCATGCCGGGACAGAACACAGATACGCAGTATTTT.

The J gene is TRBJ1-5, the V gene TRBV10-3; D might be TRBD1 (6 bases). This CDR3 region has 15 residues. The germline CDR1 and CDR2 sequences are ENHRY and SYGVKD. Trimming took 0 bases from V and 5 from J, leaving 11 bases between them. Here the CDR3 DNA reads TGTGCCATCAGTGAGTCGAGACAGGAGTATCAGCCCCAGCATTTT. Amino acids: CAISESRQEYQPQHF.

The CDR3 DNA reads TGCAGTGCTTGTACGACCGGGACAGACACCAATCAGCCCCAGCATTTT. Translated, it gives CSACTTGTDTNQPQHF. The chain carries TRBV20-1 and TRBJ1-5, with 7 bases identical to TRBD1. Per the germline V gene, CDR1 is DFQATT and CDR2 is SNEGSKA (reference sequence). The CDR3 extends over 16 amino acids. V was pared by 5 bases and J by 3 bases, with 13 bases of the junction left unmatched.

A few counts support this clonotype. V usage is TRBV27 and J usage is TRBJ1-2; 10 nucleotides match TRBD1. After removal of 6 bases from V and 4 bases from J, the junction contained 2 bases not matched to a gene. Per germline, CDR1 MNHEY and CDR2 SMNVEV (reference sequence). CDR3 length equals 13 residues. The CDR3 DNA sequence: TGTGCCAGCAGACGGACAGGGGGCTATGGCTACACCTTC. This encodes CASRRTGGYGYTF.

The chain recombines TRBV3-1 with TRBJ1-4; possible D gene TRBD1, 5 bases. V shed 5 bases and J shed 0 bases, with 13 bases lying between them. The V gene's germline CDR1 is LGHDT and CDR2 YNNKEL (reference sequence). This CDR3 spans 16 amino acids. CDR3 region: CASSSRSTATNEKLFF. As DNA, the CDR3 is TGTGCCAGCAGCTCACGTTCGACAGCAACTAATGAAAAACTGTTTTTT.

The rearrangement links TRBV20-1 to TRBJ2-1, with TRBD2 matching 12 bases. The J segment lost 0 bases and the V segment lost 0 bases, leaving 9 bases of the junction unmatched. Germline CDR1 is DFQATT and CDR2 is SNEGSKA (reference sequence). This CDR3 is 19 amino acids long. The CDR3 DNA reads as TGCAGTGCTAGAGATCTTACTAGCGGGGGGTCTGGCTCCTACAATGAGCAGTTCTTC. This encodes CSARDLTSGGSGSYNEQFF.

The chain has TRBV20-1 and TRBJ2-1, with 8 bases identical to TRBD1. The CDR3 covers 14 residues. Germline V CDR1 and CDR2: DFQATT, SNEGSKA (reference sequence). V shed 5 bases, J shed 5 bases, and the junction held 8 bases outside the gene matches. Here the CDR3 DNA reads TGCAGTGCTTCCCCTCCGGGACAGGACAATGAGCAGTTCTTC. Translated, it gives CSASPPGQDNEQFF.

This clonotype was found a few times. The chain uses TRBV5-1 and TRBJ1-1; 9 nucleotides match TRBD1. CDR1 and CDR2 (germline): SGHRS, YFSETQ. The CDR3 has 14 amino acids. Trimming at V came to 0 bases and at J to 11 bases, leaving 8 bases not matched to a gene. The CDR3 loop is CASSLVQGAGDAFF. CDR3 sequence (DNA): TGCGCCAGCAGCTTGGTACAGGGGGCGGGAGATGCTTTCTTT.

The rearrangement uses TRBV27 and TRBJ2-7; D is perhaps TRBD1 (7 bases). The V and J ends lost 6 bases and 5 bases respectively, with 14 bases between them. Germline lookup yields CDR1 MNHEY and CDR2 SMNVEV (reference sequence). This CDR3 comprises 13 residues. The CDR3 here is CASSQGGLDEQYF. The CDR3 DNA sequence: TGTGCCAGCAGCCAGGGGGGCCTTGACGAGCAGTACTTC.

This sequence joins TRBV24-1 and TRBJ2-5, with a tentative D call TRBD2 (5 bases). The V end lost 2 bases, the J end lost 7 bases, and 7 bases lay between the germline ends. The germline CDR1 and CDR2 sequences are KGHDR and SFDVKD. The CDR3 is 12 amino acids. The CDR3 nucleotides are TGTGCCACCAGTGATTGGGCGGGGACCCAGTACTTC. Translation gives CATSDWAGTQYF.

In its sample, this clonotype was seen a few times. This chain uses TRBV24-1 with TRBJ2-5, with 8 bases aligning to TRBD1. Germline V gene data show CDR1 as KGHDR and CDR2 as SFDVKD. V lost 3 bases, J lost 5 bases, and 10 bases stayed unmatched. The CDR3 runs to 16 residues. In DNA, the CDR3 is TGTGCCACCAGTGATCGCGGCAGGGGGCGCGAGGAGACCCAGTACTTC. Encoded protein: CATSDRGRGREETQYF.

This clonotype was recorded a few times. The chain is built from TRBV2 and TRBJ2-7, with 11 bases identical to TRBD2. The germline V gene encodes CDR1 SNHLY and CDR2 FYNNEI. The CDR3 sequence is 16 residues long. After removal of 2 bases from V and 0 bases from J, the junction contained 3 bases not matched to a gene. Written as DNA, the CDR3 is TGTGCCAGCAGTGAATATGGGACTAGCGGCTCCTACGAGCAGTACTTC. It yields the protein CASSEYGTSGSYEQYF.

The chain recombines TRBV20-1 with TRBJ1-2, with D perhaps TRBD1 (5 bases). Germline-derived CDR1 and CDR2 are DFQATT and SNEGSKA (reference sequence). The CDR3 contains 14 residues. Deletions cut 0 bases from V and 8 bases from J, with 16 bases between. The DNA for the CDR3 is TGCAGTGCTAGAGAAAGGGGTCCTCCCTTCGGCTACACCTTC. Amino acid sequence: CSARERGPPFGYTF.

The chain joins TRBV15 to TRBJ2-2; D gene unclear. This CDR3 has 15 amino acids. The V and J ends lost 5 bases and 5 bases respectively, with 15 bases between them. Germline-derived CDR1 and CDR2 are LNHNV and YYDKDF (reference sequence). CDR3 loop: CATSGGLGWTGELFF. Here the CDR3 DNA reads TGTGCCACCAGCGGTGGATTAGGTTGGACCGGGGAGCTGTTTTTT.